A selection of T cell receptor beta chains follows, all from one sample in a study of blood T cell repertoires in COVID-19. The protocol was immunoSEQ multiplex PCR, while the TCRdb copy is restricted to in-frame clones and leaves out a portion. Here the sample spans around 320,000 clones, nearly 90% being singletons. Sample: PBMCs or T cells enriched from blood (not recorded which). These receptors originate from a woman aged 18-29 years with acute COVID-19. Both conserved end residues are part of each CDR3. The order of the fields is J gene, CDR3 length, clone size, D gene, V gene, CDR3 protein, CDR3 DNA. The D gene is left open where the match is weak. Rows give clone size only sometimes, using once, few, many, or a class for an expanded clone.

TRBJ1-2,13,-,-,TRBV7-9,CASSYDTPYGYTF,TGTGCCAGCAGCTACGATACTCCCTATGGCTACACCTTC
TRBJ2-7,16,-,TRBD2,TRBV5-1,CASSLGVAGDSYEQYF,TGCGCCAGCAGCTTGGGAGTAGCGGGAGACTCCTACGAGCAGTACTTC
TRBJ1-1,14,-,-,TRBV6-5,CASSYSRANTEAFF,TGTGCCAGCAGCTACAGCAGGGCTAACACTGAAGCTTTCTTT
TRBJ2-7,15,-,TRBD2,TRBV27,CASSTSGTSVREQYF,TGTGCCAGCAGTACGTCCGGGACTAGCGTCCGCGAGCAGTACTTC
TRBJ1-5,15,-,-,TRBV18,CASSRGHRDNQPQHF,TGTGCCAGCTCGCGGGGTCATCGGGACAATCAGCCCCAGCATTTT
TRBJ1-2,15,-,TRBD1,TRBV6-5,CASSIRTGMNYGYTF,TGTGCCAGCAGCATCAGGACAGGGATGAACTATGGCTACACCTTC
TRBJ1-6,17,once,-,TRBV19,CASSITGKSSYNSPLHF,TGTGCCAGTAGTATTACGGGGAAGAGCTCCTATAATTCACCCCTCCACTTT
TRBJ2-1,16,-,TRBD2,TRBV28,CASSPPGGGSDNEQFF,TGTGCCAGCAGTCCCCCCGGGGGGGGTAGTGACAATGAGCAGTTCTTC
TRBJ1-2,15,-,TRBD1,TRBV11-2,CASSSLRGTGRGYTF,TGTGCCAGCAGCTCCCTAAGGGGGACAGGACGGGGCTACACCTTC
TRBJ1-5,15,-,-,TRBV7-2,CASSLWPGPDQPQHF,TGTGCCAGCAGCTTATGGCCAGGGCCAGATCAGCCCCAGCATTTT
TRBJ2-5,15,-,-,TRBV3-1/TRBV3-2,CASSQDHQGRGTQYF,TGTGCCAGCAGCCAAGATCATCAGGGGCGAGGGACCCAGTACTTC
TRBJ1-1,17,-,TRBD1,TRBV18,CASSPREPGAGGTEAFF,TGTGCCAGCTCACCACGGGAACCGGGGGCAGGGGGCACTGAAGCTTTCTTT
TRBJ1-1,12,-,TRBD1,TRBV29-1,CSFGDSYTEAFF,TGCAGCTTTGGGGACAGTTACACTGAAGCTTTCTTT
TRBJ1-1,12,-,-,TRBV28,CASRLRTSEAFF,TGTGCCAGCAGATTACGAACATCTGAAGCTTTCTTT
TRBJ2-1,14,-,-,TRBV7-9,CASSLTPAAGEQFF,TGTGCCAGCAGCTTAACCCCTGCGGCGGGTGAGCAGTTCTTC
TRBJ2-3,14,-,TRBD2,TRBV5-1,CASAHGRGTDTQYF,TGCGCCAGCGCTCACGGGAGGGGTACAGATACGCAGTATTTT
TRBJ2-3,15,few,TRBD2,TRBV6-4,CASSDSSGRSDTQYF,TGTGCCAGCAGTGACTCCAGCGGGAGGTCAGATACGCAGTATTTT
TRBJ2-7,15,-,-,TRBV11-2,CASSPLRTATTRQYF,TGTGCCAGCAGCCCCCTGAGGACAGCCACTACGAGGCAGTACTTC
TRBJ2-3,15,-,-,TRBV19,CASSIDGKGEDTQYF,TGTGCCAGTAGTATAGATGGGAAAGGGGAAGATACGCAGTATTTT
TRBJ1-1,15,-,-,TRBV12-5,CASGLASTVGRAAFF,TGTGCTAGTGGTTTGGCTTCGACAGTAGGACGCGCCGCTTTCTTT
TRBJ2-4,13,-,-,TRBV28,CASLTLAKNIQYF,TGTGCCAGCCTTACTCTAGCCAAAAACATTCAGTACTTC
TRBJ2-1,15,few,TRBD2,TRBV11-2,CASSLDAAGGVEQFF,TGTGCCAGCAGCTTAGATGCGGCGGGAGGGGTTGAGCAGTTCTTC
TRBJ1-3,16,once,-,TRBV11-3,CASSLGRGPDGNTIYF,TGTGCCAGCAGCTTAGGGAGAGGGCCTGATGGAAACACCATATATTTT
TRBJ1-3,13,-,-,TRBV5-1,CASSWGDGNTIYF,TGCGCCAGCTCCTGGGGGGATGGAAACACCATATATTTT
TRBJ2-3,15,-,-,TRBV11-2,CASSLEYGSADTQYF,TGTGCCAGCAGCTTAGAGTATGGTTCGGCAGATACGCAGTATTTT
TRBJ1-2,15,-,-,TRBV27,CASSIWGGLHYGYTF,TGTGCCAGCAGCATTTGGGGGGGGCTGCACTATGGCTACACCTTC
TRBJ2-7,12,-,-,TRBV9,CASSPGHYEQYF,TGTGCCAGCAGCCCCGGACACTACGAGCAGTACTTC
TRBJ2-1,14,-,TRBD2,TRBV4-2,CASSQLAGTNEQFF,TGTGCCAGCAGCCAATTAGCGGGGACAAATGAGCAGTTCTTC
TRBJ2-1,15,-,-,TRBV6-5,CASSYRGEVGNEQFF,TGTGCCAGCAGTTATCGCGGGGAGGTTGGCAATGAGCAGTTCTTC
TRBJ1-2,13,-,TRBD1,TRBV7-9,CASSPGQYYGYTF,TGTGCCAGCAGCCCGGGACAGTACTATGGCTACACCTTC
TRBJ2-5,15,once,-,TRBV7-2,CASSLIRRSGETQYF,TGTGCCAGCAGCTTAATTAGACGGTCGGGAGAGACCCAGTACTTC
TRBJ2-1,16,-,-,TRBV28,CASSFDLRVLSDEQFF,TGTGCCAGCAGTTTTGATTTACGGGTGTTAAGCGATGAGCAGTTCTTC